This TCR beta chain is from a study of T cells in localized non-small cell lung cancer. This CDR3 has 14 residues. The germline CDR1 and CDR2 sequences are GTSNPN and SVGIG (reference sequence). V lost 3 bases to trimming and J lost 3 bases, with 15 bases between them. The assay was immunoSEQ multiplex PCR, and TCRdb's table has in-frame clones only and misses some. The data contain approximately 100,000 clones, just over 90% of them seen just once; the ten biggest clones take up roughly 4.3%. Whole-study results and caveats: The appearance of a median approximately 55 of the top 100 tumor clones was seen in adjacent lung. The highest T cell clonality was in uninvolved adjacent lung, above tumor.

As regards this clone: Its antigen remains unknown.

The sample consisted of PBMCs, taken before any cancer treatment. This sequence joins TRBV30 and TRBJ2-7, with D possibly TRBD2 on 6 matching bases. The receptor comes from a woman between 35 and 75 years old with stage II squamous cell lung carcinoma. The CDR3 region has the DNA TGTGCCTGGAGCCGACCGGGGACTGACTACGAGCAGTACTTC. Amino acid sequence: CAWSRPGTDYEQYF.